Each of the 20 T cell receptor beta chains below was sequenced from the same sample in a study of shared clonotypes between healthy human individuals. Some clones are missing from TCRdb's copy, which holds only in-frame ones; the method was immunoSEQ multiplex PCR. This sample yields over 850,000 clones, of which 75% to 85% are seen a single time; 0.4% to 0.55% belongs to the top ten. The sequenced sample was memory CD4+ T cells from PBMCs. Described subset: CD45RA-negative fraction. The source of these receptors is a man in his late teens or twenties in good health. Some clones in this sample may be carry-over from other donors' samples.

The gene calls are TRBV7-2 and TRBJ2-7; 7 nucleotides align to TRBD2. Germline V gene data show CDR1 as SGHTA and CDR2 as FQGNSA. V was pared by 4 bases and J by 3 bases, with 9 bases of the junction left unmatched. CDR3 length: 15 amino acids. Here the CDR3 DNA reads TGTGCCAGCAGCTCGAGAGCGGGACGGAACTACGAGCAGTACTTC. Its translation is CASSSRAGRNYEQYF.

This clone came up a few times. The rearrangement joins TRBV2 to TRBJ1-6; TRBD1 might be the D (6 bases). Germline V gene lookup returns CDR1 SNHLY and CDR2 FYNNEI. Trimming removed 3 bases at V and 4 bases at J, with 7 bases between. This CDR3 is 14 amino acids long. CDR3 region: CASSEDRYNSPLHF. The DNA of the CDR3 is TGTGCCAGCAGTGAGGACAGATATAATTCACCCCTCCACTTT.

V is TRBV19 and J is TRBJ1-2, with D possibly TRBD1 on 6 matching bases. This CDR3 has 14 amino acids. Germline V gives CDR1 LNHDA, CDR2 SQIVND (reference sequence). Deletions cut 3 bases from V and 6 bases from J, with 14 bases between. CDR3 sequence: CASSIRQAADGYTF. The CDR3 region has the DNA TGTGCCAGTAGTATCAGACAGGCCGCAGATGGCTACACCTTC.

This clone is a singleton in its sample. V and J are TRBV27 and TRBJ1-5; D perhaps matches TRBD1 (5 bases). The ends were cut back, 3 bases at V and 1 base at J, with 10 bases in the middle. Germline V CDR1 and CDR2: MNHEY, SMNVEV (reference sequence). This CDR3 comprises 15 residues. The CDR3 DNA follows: TGTGCCAGCAGTTTTCGGGGGGGAAGCAATCAGCCCCAGCATTTT. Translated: CASSFRGGSNQPQHF.

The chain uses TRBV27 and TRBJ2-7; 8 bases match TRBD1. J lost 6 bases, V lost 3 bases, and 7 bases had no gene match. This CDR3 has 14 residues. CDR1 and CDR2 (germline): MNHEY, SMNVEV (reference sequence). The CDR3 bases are TGTGCCAGCAGTTTCACAGGACAGGGACGCGAGCAGTACTTC. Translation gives CASSFTGQGREQYF.

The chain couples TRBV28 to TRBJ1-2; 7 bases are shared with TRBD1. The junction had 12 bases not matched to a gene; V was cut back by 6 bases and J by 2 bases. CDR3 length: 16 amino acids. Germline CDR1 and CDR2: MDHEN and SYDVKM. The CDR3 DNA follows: TGTGCCAGCAGATACCGCCGGGACAGCCTAAACTATGGCTACACCTTC. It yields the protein CASRYRRDSLNYGYTF.

CDR3: CASSSIQGTGANVLTF. The CDR3 coding sequence is TGTGCCAGCAGCTCTATCCAAGGGACTGGGGCCAACGTCCTGACTTTC. V usage is TRBV5-4 and J usage is TRBJ2-6; no definite D call. The V end lost 3 bases, the J end lost 2 bases, and 12 bases lay between the germline ends. In germline, CDR1 is SGHNT, CDR2 YYREEE (reference sequence). The CDR3 contains 16 residues.

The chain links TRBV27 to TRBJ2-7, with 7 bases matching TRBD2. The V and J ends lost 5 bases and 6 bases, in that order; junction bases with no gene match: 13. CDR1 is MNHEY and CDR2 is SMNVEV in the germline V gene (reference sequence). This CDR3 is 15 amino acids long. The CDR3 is CASSERWEGLGEQYF. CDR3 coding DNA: TGTGCCAGCAGTGAGCGGTGGGAGGGTCTTGGCGAGCAGTACTTC.

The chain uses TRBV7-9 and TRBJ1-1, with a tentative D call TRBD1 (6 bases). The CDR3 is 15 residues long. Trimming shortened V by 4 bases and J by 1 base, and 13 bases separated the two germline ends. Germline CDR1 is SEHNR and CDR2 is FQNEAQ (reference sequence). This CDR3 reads CASSWDLQGNTEAFF. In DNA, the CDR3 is TGTGCCAGCAGCTGGGATCTACAGGGGAACACTGAAGCTTTCTTT.

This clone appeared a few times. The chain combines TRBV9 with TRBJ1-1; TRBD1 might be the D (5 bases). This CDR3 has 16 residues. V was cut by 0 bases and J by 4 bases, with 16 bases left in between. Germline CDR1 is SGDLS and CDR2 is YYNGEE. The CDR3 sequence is CASSVDAGGGGTEAFF. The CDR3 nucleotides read TGTGCCAGCAGCGTAGACGCCGGTGGGGGGGGCACTGAAGCTTTCTTT.

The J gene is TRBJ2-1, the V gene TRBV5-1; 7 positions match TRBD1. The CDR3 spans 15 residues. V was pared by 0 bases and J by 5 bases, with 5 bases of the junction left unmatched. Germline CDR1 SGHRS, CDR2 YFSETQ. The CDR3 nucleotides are TGCGCCAGCAGCTTGGTGGGACAGATGAACAATGAGCAGTTCTTC. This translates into CASSLVGQMNNEQFF.

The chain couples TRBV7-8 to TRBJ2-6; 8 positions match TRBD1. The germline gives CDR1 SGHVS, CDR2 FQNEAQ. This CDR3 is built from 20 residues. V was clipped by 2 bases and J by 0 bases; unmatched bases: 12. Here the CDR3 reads CASSLYALDRVNSGANVLTF. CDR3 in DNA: TGTGCCAGCAGCTTATATGCACTGGACAGGGTTAACTCTGGGGCCAACGTCCTGACTTTC.

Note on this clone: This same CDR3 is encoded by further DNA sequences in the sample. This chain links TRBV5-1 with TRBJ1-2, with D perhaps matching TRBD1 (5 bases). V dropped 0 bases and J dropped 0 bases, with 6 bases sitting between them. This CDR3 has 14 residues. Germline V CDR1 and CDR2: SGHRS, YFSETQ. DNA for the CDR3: TGCGCCAGCAGCTTGGAGGGACCTAACTATGGCTACACCTTC. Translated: CASSLEGPNYGYTF.

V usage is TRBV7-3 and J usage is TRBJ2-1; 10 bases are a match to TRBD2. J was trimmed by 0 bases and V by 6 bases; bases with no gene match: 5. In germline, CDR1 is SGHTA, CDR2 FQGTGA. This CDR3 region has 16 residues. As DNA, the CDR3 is TGTGCCAGCAGTCCTACTAGCGGGAACTCCTACAATGAGCAGTTCTTC. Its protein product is CASSPTSGNSYNEQFF.

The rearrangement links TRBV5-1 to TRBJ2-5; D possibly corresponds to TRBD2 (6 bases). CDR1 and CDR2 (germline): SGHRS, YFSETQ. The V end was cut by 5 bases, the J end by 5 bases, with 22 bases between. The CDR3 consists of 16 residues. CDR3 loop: CASSGTSGSTGETQYF. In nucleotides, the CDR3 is TGCGCCAGCAGTGGGACCAGCGGGTCTACTGGGGAGACCCAGTACTTC.

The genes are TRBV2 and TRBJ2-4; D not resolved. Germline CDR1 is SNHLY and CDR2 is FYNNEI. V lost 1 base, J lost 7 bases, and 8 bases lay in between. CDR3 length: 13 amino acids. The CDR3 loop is CASSEEQKNIQYF. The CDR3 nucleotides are TGTGCCAGCAGTGAAGAACAGAAGAACATTCAGTACTTC. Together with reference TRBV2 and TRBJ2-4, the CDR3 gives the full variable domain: EPEVTQTPSHQVTQMGQEVILRCVPISNHLYFYWYRQILGQKVEFLVSFYNNEISEKSEIFDDQFSVERPDGSNFTLKIRSTKLEDSAMYFCASSEEQKNIQYFGAGTRLSVL.

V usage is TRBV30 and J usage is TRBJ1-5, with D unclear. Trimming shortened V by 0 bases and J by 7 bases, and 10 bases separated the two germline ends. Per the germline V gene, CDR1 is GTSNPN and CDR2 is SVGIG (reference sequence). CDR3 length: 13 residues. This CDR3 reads CAWSVAPTQPQHF. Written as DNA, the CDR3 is TGTGCCTGGAGTGTAGCCCCGACGCAGCCCCAGCATTTT.

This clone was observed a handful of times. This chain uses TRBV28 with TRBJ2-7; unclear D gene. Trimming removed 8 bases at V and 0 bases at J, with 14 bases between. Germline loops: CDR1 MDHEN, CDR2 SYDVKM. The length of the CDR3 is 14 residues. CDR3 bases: TGTGCCAGCGGTACACTTTTACCCTCCTACGAGCAGTACTTC. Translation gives CASGTLLPSYEQYF.

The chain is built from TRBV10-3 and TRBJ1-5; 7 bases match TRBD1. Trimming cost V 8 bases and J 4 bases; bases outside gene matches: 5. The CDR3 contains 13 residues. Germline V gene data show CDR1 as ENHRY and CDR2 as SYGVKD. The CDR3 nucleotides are TGTGCCATCGGGGGGGGACAGAATCAGCCCCAGCATTTT. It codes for CAIGGGQNQPQHF.

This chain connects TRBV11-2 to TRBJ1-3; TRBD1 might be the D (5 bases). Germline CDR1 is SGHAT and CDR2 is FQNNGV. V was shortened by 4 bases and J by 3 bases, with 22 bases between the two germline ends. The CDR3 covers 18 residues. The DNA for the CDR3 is TGTGCCAGCAGCTCGCCAGCGGGGCAGGGAACTTTTGGAAACACCATATATTTT. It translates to CASSSPAGQGTFGNTIYF.